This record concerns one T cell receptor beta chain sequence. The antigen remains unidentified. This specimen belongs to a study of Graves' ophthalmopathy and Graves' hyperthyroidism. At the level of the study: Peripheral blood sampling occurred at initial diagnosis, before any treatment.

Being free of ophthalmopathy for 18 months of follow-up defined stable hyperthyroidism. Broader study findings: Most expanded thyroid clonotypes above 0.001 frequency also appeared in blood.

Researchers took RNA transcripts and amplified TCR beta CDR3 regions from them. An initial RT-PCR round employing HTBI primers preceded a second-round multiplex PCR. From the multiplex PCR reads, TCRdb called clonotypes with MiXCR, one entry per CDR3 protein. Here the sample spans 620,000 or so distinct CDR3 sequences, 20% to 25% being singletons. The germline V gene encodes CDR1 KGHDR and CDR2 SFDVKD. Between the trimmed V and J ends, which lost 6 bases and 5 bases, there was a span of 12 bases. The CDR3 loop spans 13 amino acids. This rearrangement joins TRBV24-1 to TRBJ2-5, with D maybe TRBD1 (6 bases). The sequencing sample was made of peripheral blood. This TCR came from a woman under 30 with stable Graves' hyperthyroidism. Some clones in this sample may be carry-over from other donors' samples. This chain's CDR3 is CATSQGSGETQYF. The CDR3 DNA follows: TGTGCCACCAGTCAGGGGTCTGGGGAGACCCAGTACTTC.